This TCR beta chain was documented in a study of technical replicates of blood from four donors. The table came from immunoSEQ multiplex PCR; TCRdb's copy has only in-frame clones and leaves some out. The sample lists tens of thousands of clones, 94% occurring once. V dropped 10 bases and J dropped 0 bases, with 10 bases sitting between them. The CDR3 has 13 amino acids. Looked up from germline, CDR1 is MNHEY and CDR2 is SMNVEV (reference sequence). The V and J genes are TRBV27 and TRBJ2-1; D remains ambiguous. Sequencing was done on a sample of T cells isolated from PBMCs. This sequence was found in a human donor in good health. The CDR3 DNA sequence: TGTGCCATCGGCGGTAGCTCCTACAATGAGCAGTTCTTC. As protein: CAIGGSSYNEQFF.